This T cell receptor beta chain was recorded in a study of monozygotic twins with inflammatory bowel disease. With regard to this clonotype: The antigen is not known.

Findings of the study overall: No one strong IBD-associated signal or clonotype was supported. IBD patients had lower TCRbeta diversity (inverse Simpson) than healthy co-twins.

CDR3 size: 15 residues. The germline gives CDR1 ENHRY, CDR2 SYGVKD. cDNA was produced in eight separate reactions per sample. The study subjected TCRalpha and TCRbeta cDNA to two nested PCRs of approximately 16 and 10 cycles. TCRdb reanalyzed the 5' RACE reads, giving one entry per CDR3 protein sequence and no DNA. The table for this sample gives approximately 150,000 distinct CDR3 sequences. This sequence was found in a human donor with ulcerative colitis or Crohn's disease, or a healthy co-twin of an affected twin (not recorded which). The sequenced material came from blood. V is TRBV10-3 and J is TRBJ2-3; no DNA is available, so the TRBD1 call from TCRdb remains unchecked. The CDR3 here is CAISRDRGSTDTQYF.